This passage covers 3 T cell receptor beta chains from one sample sequenced in a study of blood T cell repertoires in COVID-19. Here immunoSEQ multiplex PCR was the method, and the copy in TCRdb shows in-frame clones only, minus some. In the table there are about 130,000 clones, about 85% of which are singletons. Sequencing input: peripheral blood. Receptors originate from a man aged 35 to 55 with active or convalescent COVID-19.

The chain carries TRBV2 and TRBJ1-6, with no clear D. This CDR3 has 16 amino acids. Trimming stripped 2 bases from V and 0 bases from J, with 8 bases between. CDR1 and CDR2 (germline): SNHLY, FYNNEI. The DNA of the CDR3 is TGTGCCAGCAGTGAACTGGAGAGCTCCTATAATTCACCCCTCCACTTT. This encodes CASSELESSYNSPLHF.

The sample holds one count of this clone. V is TRBV19 and J is TRBJ2-2, with TRBD1 matching over 11 bases. CDR3 length: 16 amino acids. Trimming removed 10 bases from V and 4 bases from J; junction bases left unmatched: 11. CDR1 and CDR2 (germline): LNHDA, SQIVND (reference sequence). CDR3 DNA sequence: TGTGCCATCTCATCGGGACAGGGGGATTTCACCGGGGAGCTGTTTTTT. This codes for CAISSGQGDFTGELFF.

This rearrangement joins TRBV6-5 to TRBJ2-7; 9 bases map to TRBD1. The germline V gene has CDR1 MNHEY and CDR2 SVGAGI. This CDR3 contains 14 residues. Trimming removed 2 bases from V and 5 bases from J; junction bases left unmatched: 4. CDR3 DNA: TGTGCCAGCAGTTACCGGGGACAGGGAAACGAGCAGTACTTC. Protein: CASSYRGQGNEQYF.